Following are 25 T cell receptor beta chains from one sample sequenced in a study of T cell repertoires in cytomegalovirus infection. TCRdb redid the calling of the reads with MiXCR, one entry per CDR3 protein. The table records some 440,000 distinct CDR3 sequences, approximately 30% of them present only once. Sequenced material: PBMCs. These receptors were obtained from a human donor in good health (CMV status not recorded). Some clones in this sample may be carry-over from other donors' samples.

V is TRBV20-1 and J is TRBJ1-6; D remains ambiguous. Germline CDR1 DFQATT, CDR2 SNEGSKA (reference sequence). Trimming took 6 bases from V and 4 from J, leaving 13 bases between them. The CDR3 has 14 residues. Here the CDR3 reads CSAQRTAYNSPLHF. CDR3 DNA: TGCAGTGCCCAACGGACGGCATATAATTCACCCCTCCACTTT.

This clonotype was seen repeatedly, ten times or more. CDR3 amino acids: CASSLESVWEQYF. The CDR3, as DNA: TGTGCCAGCAGCTTAGAGTCCGTTTGGGAGCAGTACTTC. This sequence joins TRBV7-2 and TRBJ2-7; D uncertain. Germline CDR1 reads SGHTA; CDR2 reads FQGNSA. V was shortened by 1 base and J by 7 bases, with 11 bases between the two germline ends. The CDR3 is made up of 13 amino acids.

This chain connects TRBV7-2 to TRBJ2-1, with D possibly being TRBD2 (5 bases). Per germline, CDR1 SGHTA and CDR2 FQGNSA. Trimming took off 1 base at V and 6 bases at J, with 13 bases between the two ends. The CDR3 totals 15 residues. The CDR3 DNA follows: TGTGCCAGCAGCTTAGTACTAGGACTCAGCAATGAGCAGTTCTTC. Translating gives CASSLVLGLSNEQFF.

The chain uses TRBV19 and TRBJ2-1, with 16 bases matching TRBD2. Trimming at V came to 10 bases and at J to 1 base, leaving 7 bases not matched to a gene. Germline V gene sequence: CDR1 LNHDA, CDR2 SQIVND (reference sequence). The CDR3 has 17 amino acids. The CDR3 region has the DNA TGTGCCAATCCGGGACTAGCGGGGGGGGCATCCTACAATGAGCAGTTCTTC. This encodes CANPGLAGGASYNEQFF.

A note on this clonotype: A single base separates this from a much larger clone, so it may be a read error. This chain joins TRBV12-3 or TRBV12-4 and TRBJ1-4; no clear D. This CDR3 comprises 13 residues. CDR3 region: CASRTRVAEKLLF. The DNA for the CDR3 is TGTGCCAGCAGAACAAGGGTAGCGGAAAAACTGCTTTTT.

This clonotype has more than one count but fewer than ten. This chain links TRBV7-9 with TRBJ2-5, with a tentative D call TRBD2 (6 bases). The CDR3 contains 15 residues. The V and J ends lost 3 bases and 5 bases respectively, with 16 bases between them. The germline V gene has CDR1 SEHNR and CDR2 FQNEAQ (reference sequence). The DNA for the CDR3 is TGTGCCAGCAGCTTTCCGACGGGGGTAGGGGAGACCCAGTACTTC. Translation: CASSFPTGVGETQYF.

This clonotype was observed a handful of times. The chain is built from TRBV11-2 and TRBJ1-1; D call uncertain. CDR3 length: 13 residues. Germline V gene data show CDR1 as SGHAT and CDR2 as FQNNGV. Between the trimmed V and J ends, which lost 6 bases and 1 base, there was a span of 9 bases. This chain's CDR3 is CASSWERNTEAFF. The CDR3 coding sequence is TGTGCCAGCAGTTGGGAGAGGAACACTGAAGCTTTCTTT.

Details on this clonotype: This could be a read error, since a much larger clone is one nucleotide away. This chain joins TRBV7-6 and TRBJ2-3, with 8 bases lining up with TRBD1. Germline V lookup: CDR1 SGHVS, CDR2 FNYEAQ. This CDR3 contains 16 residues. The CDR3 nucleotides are TGTGCCAGCAGCCTGGGGACAGGAGCTAGCACAGATACGCTGTATTTT. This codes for CASSLGTGASTDTLYF.

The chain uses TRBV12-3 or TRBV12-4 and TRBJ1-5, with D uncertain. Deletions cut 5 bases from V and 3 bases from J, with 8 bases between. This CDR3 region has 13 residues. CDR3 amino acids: CASSMQNNQPQHF. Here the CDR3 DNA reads TGTGCCAGCAGTATGCAGAACAATCAGCCCCAGCATTTT.

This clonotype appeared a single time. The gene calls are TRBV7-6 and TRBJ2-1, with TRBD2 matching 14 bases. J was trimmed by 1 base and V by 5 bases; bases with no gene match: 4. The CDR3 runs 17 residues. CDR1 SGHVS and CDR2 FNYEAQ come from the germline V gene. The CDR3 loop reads CASSARLAGGSYNEQFF. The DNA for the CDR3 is TGTGCCAGCAGCGCTCGACTAGCGGGGGGGTCCTACAATGAGCAGTTCTTC. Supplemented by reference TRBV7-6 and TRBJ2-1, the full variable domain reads GAGVSQSPRYKVTKRGQDVALRCDPISGHVSLYWYRQALGQGPEFLTYFNYEAQQDKSGLPNDRFSAERPEGSISTLTIQRTEQRDSAMYRCASSARLAGGSYNEQFFGPGTRLTVL.

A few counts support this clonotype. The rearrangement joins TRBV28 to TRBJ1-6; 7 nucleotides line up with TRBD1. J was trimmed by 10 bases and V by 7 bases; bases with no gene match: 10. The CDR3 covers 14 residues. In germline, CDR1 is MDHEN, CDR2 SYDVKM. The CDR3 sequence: CASIIQGQKSPLHF. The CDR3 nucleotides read TGTGCCAGCATCATACAGGGGCAAAAATCACCCCTCCACTTT.

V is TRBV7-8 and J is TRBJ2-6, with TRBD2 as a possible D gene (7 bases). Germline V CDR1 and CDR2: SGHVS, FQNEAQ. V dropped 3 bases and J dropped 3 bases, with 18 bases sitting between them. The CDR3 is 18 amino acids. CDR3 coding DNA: TGTGCCAGCAGCTTGGGGGGGGGGCGGGTGGTTGGGGCCAACGTCCTGACTTTC. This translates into CASSLGGGRVVGANVLTF.

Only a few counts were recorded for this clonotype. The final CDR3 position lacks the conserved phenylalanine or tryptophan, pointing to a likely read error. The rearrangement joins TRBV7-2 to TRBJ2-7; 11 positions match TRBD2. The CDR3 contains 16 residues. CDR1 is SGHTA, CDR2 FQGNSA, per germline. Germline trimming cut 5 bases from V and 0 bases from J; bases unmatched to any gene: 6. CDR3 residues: CASSPIAGGSSYEQYL. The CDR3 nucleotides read TGTGCCAGCAGCCCGATAGCGGGGGGGAGCTCCTACGAGCAGTACTTA.

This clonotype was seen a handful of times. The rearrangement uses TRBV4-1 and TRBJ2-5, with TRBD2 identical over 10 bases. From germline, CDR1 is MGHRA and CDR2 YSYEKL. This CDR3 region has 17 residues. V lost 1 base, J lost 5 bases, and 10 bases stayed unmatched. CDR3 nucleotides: TGCGCCAGCAGCCAAGGGATTAGCGGGGGGCGAGCGGAGACCCAGTACTTC. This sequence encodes CASSQGISGGRAETQYF.

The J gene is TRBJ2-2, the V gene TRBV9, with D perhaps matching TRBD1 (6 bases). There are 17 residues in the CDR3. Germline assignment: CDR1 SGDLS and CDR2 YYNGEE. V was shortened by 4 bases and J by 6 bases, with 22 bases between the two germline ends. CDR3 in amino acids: CASSTRGVGAGSGELFF. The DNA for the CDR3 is TGTGCCAGCAGCACCCGGGGTGTGGGGGCCGGGTCCGGGGAGCTGTTTTTT.

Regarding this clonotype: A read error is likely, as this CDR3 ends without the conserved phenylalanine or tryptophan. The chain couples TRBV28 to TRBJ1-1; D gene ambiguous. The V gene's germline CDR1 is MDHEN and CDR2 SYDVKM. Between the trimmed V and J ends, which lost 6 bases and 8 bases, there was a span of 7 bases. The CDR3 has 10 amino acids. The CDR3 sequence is CASRQVEAFL. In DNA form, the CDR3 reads TGTGCCAGCAGGCAGGTAGAAGCTTTCTTG.

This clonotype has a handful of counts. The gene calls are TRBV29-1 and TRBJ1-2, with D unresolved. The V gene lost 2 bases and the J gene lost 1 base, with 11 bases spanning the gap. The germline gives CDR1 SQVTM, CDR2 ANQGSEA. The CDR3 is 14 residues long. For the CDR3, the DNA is TGCAGCGTTGAAAATCCGGGCAATAACTATGGCTACACCTTC. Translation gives CSVENPGNNYGYTF.

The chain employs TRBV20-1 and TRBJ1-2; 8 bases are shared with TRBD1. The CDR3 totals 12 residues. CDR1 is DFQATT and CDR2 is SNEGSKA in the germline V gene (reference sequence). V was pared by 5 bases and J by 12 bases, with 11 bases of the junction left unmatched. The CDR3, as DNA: TGCAGTGCTCACCCCAGGGGGCGGGTGGACACCTTC. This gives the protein CSAHPRGRVDTF.

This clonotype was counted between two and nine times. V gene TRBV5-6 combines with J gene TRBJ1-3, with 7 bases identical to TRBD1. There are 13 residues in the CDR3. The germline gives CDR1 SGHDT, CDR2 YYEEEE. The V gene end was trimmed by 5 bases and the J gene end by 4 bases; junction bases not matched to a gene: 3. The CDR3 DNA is TGTGCCAGCAGATTGACAGGGGGAAACACCATATATTTT. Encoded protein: CASRLTGGNTIYF.

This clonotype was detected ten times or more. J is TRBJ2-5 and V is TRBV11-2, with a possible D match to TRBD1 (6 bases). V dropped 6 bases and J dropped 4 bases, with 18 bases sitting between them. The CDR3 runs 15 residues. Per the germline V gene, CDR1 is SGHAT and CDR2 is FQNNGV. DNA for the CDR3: TGTGCCAGCAGTTTAAACAGGGCAGCGGCAGAGACCCAGTACTTC. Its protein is CASSLNRAAAETQYF.

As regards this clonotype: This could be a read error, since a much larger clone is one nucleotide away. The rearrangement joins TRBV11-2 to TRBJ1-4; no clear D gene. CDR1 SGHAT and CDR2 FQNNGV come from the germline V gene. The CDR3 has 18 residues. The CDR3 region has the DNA TGTGCCAGCAGCAAAACTGGGAGAGCGTTCGCAACTAATGAAAAACTGTTATTT. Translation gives CASSKTGRAFATNEKLLF.

The CDR3 loop reads CASSTLGRQQETQYF. CDR3 sequence (DNA): TGTGCCAGCTCAACACTCGGACGGCAACAAGAGACCCAGTACTTC. The V and J genes are TRBV18 and TRBJ2-5, with D unresolved. The V end was cut by 5 bases, the J end by 2 bases, with 15 bases between. Germline CDR1 is KGHSH and CDR2 is LQKENI. The CDR3 is made up of 15 amino acids.

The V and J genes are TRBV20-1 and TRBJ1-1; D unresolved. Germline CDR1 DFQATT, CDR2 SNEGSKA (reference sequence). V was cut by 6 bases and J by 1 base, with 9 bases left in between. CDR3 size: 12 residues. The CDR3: CSAQDWNTEAFF. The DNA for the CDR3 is TGCAGTGCCCAGGACTGGAACACTGAAGCTTTCTTT.

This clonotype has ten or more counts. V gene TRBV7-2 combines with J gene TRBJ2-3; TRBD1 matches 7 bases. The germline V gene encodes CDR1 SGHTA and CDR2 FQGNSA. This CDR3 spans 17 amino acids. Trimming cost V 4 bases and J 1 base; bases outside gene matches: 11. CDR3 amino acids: CASSSSSTGKGTDTQYF. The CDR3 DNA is TGTGCCAGCAGCTCCTCTTCGACAGGGAAAGGCACAGATACGCAGTATTTT.

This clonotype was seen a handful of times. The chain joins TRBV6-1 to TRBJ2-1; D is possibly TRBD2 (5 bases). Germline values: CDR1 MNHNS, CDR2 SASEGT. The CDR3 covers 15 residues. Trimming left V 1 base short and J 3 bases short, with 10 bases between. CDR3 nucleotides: TGTGCCAGCAGTGAAGAGAGCAGCGGCTACAATGAGCAGTTCTTC. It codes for CASSEESSGYNEQFF.